These 30 T cell receptor beta chains came from one sample sequenced in a study of blood T cell repertoires in COVID-19. Libraries were prepared by immunoSEQ multiplex PCR; TCRdb keeps only in-frame clonotypes and omits some of them. The sample shows around 180,000 clones, 88% of them seen only once. Sequenced: peripheral blood. The receptors shown here come from a man aged 60 to 75 with acute or convalescent COVID-19.

This chain uses TRBV12-5 with TRBJ1-2; 11 nucleotides agree with TRBD1. The germline CDR1 and CDR2 sequences are LGHNT and FRNRAP. Trimming took 6 bases from V and 4 from J; bases not matched to a gene: 7. CDR3 length equals 15 residues. Here the CDR3 reads CASGIGQGAGYGYTF. CDR3 DNA sequence: TGTGCTAGTGGGATAGGACAGGGGGCGGGCTATGGCTACACCTTC.

The J gene is TRBJ2-1, the V gene TRBV5-8, with 11 nucleotides matching TRBD2. From germline, CDR1 is SGHTS and CDR2 YDEGEE. Trimming at V came to 3 bases and at J to 7 bases, leaving 6 bases not matched to a gene. The CDR3 consists of 15 residues. Here the CDR3 reads CASSWGASGRNEQFF. The CDR3 DNA is TGTGCCAGCAGCTGGGGGGCTAGCGGGAGGAATGAGCAGTTCTTC.

On this clone: Other DNA sequences within the sample encode an identical CDR3. J is TRBJ2-2 and V is TRBV5-1; maybe TRBD1 (5 bases). CDR3 length: 15 residues. V lost 0 bases to trimming and J lost 2 bases, with 8 bases between them. In germline, CDR1 is SGHRS, CDR2 YFSETQ. The CDR3 spells CASSLDRPNTGELFF. The CDR3 DNA reads TGCGCCAGCAGCTTGGACAGGCCCAACACCGGGGAGCTGTTTTTT.

The chain has TRBV24-1 and TRBJ2-3, with D perhaps TRBD2 (5 bases). Per the germline V gene, CDR1 is KGHDR and CDR2 is SFDVKD. Trimming shortened V by 2 bases and J by 1 base, and 9 bases separated the two germline ends. The CDR3 consists of 15 residues. The DNA of the CDR3 is TGTGCCACCAGTGATTATCGGACTGGCACAGATACGCAGTATTTT. Protein: CATSDYRTGTDTQYF.

The chain links TRBV24-1 to TRBJ2-1, with 7 bases identical to TRBD1. In germline, CDR1 is KGHDR, CDR2 SFDVKD. The V gene end was trimmed by 5 bases and the J gene end by 4 bases; junction bases not matched to a gene: 4. CDR3 size: 14 residues. This CDR3 reads CATSAGQNYNEQFF. The CDR3 region has the DNA TGTGCCACCAGTGCGGGACAGAATTACAATGAGCAGTTCTTC.

The chain joins TRBV5-1 to TRBJ2-3; TRBD2 agrees at 15 bases. With 3 bases clipped from V and 4 bases from J, the junction kept 0 bases outside the gene matches. Per germline, CDR1 SGHRS and CDR2 YFSETQ. The CDR3 contains 15 residues. The DNA for the CDR3 is TGCGCCAGCAGCTGGACTAGCGGGGGGGCAGATACGCAGTATTTT. The encoded protein is CASSWTSGGADTQYF.

This clone was counted between two and nine times. This sequence joins TRBV28 and TRBJ1-4; a weak D match, TRBD1 (5 bases). From germline, CDR1 is MDHEN and CDR2 SYDVKM. Deletions cut 4 bases from V and 7 bases from J, with 16 bases between. This CDR3 spans 15 amino acids. DNA for the CDR3: TGTGCCAGCAGTTCCCCCCGGGGGGGAGTTGAAAAACTGTTTTTT. This gives the protein CASSSPRGGVEKLFF.

This chain joins TRBV5-1 and TRBJ2-3; unclear D gene. CDR3 size: 14 residues. The V end lost 2 bases, the J end lost 0 bases, and 7 bases lay between the germline ends. CDR1 is SGHRS, CDR2 YFSETQ, per germline. The CDR3 coding sequence is TGCGCCAGCAGCTTAAGCCTTAGCACAGATACGCAGTATTTT. Amino acids: CASSLSLSTDTQYF.

In this sample, this clone turned up once. This chain uses TRBV6-6 with TRBJ1-1; the D is unclear. With 5 bases removed from V and 5 bases from J, the gap between germline ends came to 15 bases. The length of the CDR3 is 14 residues. CDR1 and CDR2 from the germline V gene are MNHNY and SVGAGI (reference sequence). CDR3 sequence: CASSVDRGLTEAFF. CDR3 nucleotides: TGTGCCAGCAGTGTAGACCGGGGATTGACTGAAGCTTTCTTT.

V is TRBV11-3 and J is TRBJ1-2; D gene unclear. The V and J ends lost 1 base and 5 bases respectively, with 8 bases between them. Germline V lookup: CDR1 SGHNT, CDR2 YENEEA. CDR3 length equals 13 residues. CDR3 sequence (DNA): TGTGCCAGCAGCTTAGGCCAGCGGTATGGCTACACCTTC. Translation: CASSLGQRYGYTF.

The rearrangement uses TRBV7-2 and TRBJ2-3; D is unclear. V was pared by 4 bases and J by 6 bases, with 14 bases between. This CDR3 region has 14 residues. Germline CDR1 SGHTA, CDR2 FQGNSA. The CDR3 nucleotides read TGTGCCAGCAGCTCGTTTGGTAGGCGGGATACGCAGTATTTT. Translated: CASSSFGRRDTQYF.

This clone was detected only once. As DNA, the CDR3 is TGTGCCAGCAGCGATTATACCGCGGGCTATGGCTACACCTTC. It codes for CASSDYTAGYGYTF. This chain joins TRBV3-1 (or the pseudogene TRBV3-2) and TRBJ1-2, with unresolved D. Germline CDR1 and CDR2: LGHDT and YNNKEL (reference sequence). The V and J ends lost 5 bases and 4 bases respectively, with 14 bases between them. This CDR3 region has 14 residues.

This clone was detected a few times. The CDR3 here is CASSFGDNYEQYF. The CDR3 DNA reads as TGTGCCAGCAGCTTTGGTGACAACTACGAGCAGTACTTC. The V call is TRBV7-3, the J call TRBJ2-7; D gene ambiguous. This CDR3 has 13 residues. Germline CDR1 is SGHTA and CDR2 is FQGTGA. V lost 3 bases, J lost 3 bases, and 9 bases lay in between.

This clone was counted once. The chain has TRBV6-5 and TRBJ2-7; 9 bases fit TRBD1. V lost 6 bases, J lost 9 bases, and 12 bases stayed unmatched. The CDR3 extends over 14 amino acids. Germline loops: CDR1 MNHEY, CDR2 SVGAGI. In DNA, the CDR3 is TGTGCCAGCAGGGAGGTGTCGGACAGGGGTGTGCAGTACGTC. Its translation is CASREVSDRGVQYV.

This sequence joins TRBV5-6 and TRBJ1-5, with D maybe TRBD1 (6 bases). This CDR3 spans 15 amino acids. Per germline, CDR1 SGHDT and CDR2 YYEEEE. V was cut by 3 bases and J by 6 bases, with 16 bases left in between. The CDR3 region is CASSSWTAGGQPQHF. The CDR3 DNA sequence: TGTGCCAGCAGCTCCTGGACAGCCGGAGGTCAGCCCCAGCATTTT.

The count of this clone is one. The rearrangement links TRBV10-3 to TRBJ2-4, with D perhaps TRBD1 (5 bases). Trimming took 0 bases from V and 12 from J, leaving 12 bases between them. The germline CDR1 and CDR2 sequences are ENHRY and SYGVKD. This CDR3 comprises 13 residues. CDR3 in DNA: TGTGCCATCAGTGAGTCTCTCCAGGGTGATCAGTACTTC. This encodes CAISESLQGDQYF.

The DNA of the CDR3 is TGTGCCAGTAGCTCAGGGGCGAGGGGCTACACCTTC. This gives the protein CASSSGARGYTF. This chain uses TRBV19 with TRBJ1-2, with a possible D match to TRBD1 (6 bases). V lost 6 bases, J lost 8 bases, and 13 bases lay in between. This CDR3 comprises 12 residues. Germline V lookup: CDR1 LNHDA, CDR2 SQIVND (reference sequence).

The sample holds a few counts of this clone. The gene calls are TRBV6-5 and TRBJ1-5; 7 nucleotides align to TRBD1. The CDR3 length is 15 residues. Germline assignment: CDR1 MNHEY and CDR2 SVGAGI. V trimming: 6 bases; J trimming: 1 base; junction bases outside the gene matches: 6. Here the CDR3 reads CASRPTTGSNQPQHF. CDR3 nucleotide sequence: TGTGCCAGCAGGCCTACGACAGGGAGCAATCAGCCCCAGCATTTT.

This clone was recorded only once. This sample includes further DNA sequences coding for the same CDR3. For the CDR3, the DNA is TGTGCCAGCAGCCAAGTGGACAGATACACTGAAGCTTTCTTT. Its translation: CASSQVDRYTEAFF. The V call is TRBV3-1 (or the pseudogene TRBV3-2), the J call TRBJ1-1, with a weak D call TRBD1 (6 bases). Deletions cut 1 base from V and 3 bases from J, with 9 bases between. Germline-derived CDR1 and CDR2 are LGHDT and YNNKEL (reference sequence). The CDR3 consists of 14 residues.

The V call is TRBV10-3, the J call TRBJ1-1; TRBD1 might be the D (5 bases). V shed 0 bases and J shed 5 bases, with 13 bases lying between them. The germline gives CDR1 ENHRY, CDR2 SYGVKD. This CDR3 has 15 amino acids. The CDR3 nucleotides are TGTGCCATCAGTGAGTCGAAAGGGGTTGGTACTGAAGCTTTCTTT. Its protein product is CAISESKGVGTEAFF.

This clone is a singleton in its sample. The chain links TRBV10-3 to TRBJ1-1; no definite D call. V was clipped by 0 bases and J by 6 bases, with 14 bases between them. Germline CDR1 is ENHRY and CDR2 is SYGVKD. The CDR3 sequence is 15 residues long. The CDR3 DNA reads as TGTGCCATCAGTGAGTCGAATCTGGGAGTTGCTGAAGCTTTCTTT. Residues: CAISESNLGVAEAFF.

This chain links TRBV12-5 with TRBJ1-1; no reliable D call. Germline V lookup: CDR1 LGHNT, CDR2 FRNRAP. The CDR3 totals 14 residues. V was trimmed by 5 bases and J by 0 bases, leaving 10 bases between them. The CDR3 loop is CASGPGGMNTEAFF. The CDR3 nucleotides read TGTGCTAGTGGTCCCGGAGGAATGAACACTGAAGCTTTCTTT.

CDR3 sequence: CASRVGGEQFF. In nucleotides, the CDR3 is TGTGCCAGCAGGGTTGGGGGGGAGCAGTTCTTC. The gene calls are TRBV5-5 and TRBJ2-1, with D possibly matching TRBD2 (6 bases). This CDR3 comprises 11 residues. The V gene's germline CDR1 is SGHKS and CDR2 YYEKEE (reference sequence). Trimming took off 5 bases at V and 10 bases at J, with 10 bases between the two ends.

The chain is built from TRBV6-2 or TRBV6-3 and TRBJ1-1; D is unclear. The CDR3 consists of 14 residues. V lost 2 bases and J lost 0, with 7 bases in between. CDR1 and CDR2 (germline): MNHEY, SVGEGT. The CDR3 nucleotides read TGTGCCAGCAGTTACGGGCGTATGAACACTGAAGCTTTCTTT. Protein product: CASSYGRMNTEAFF.

This rearrangement joins TRBV2 to TRBJ2-1; maybe TRBD2 (5 bases). The CDR3 length is 15 residues. In germline, CDR1 is SNHLY, CDR2 FYNNEI. The V and J ends lost 4 bases and 0 bases respectively, with 10 bases between them. DNA for the CDR3: TGTGCCAGCAGTGTGCGGGCCCCCTCCTACAATGAGCAGTTCTTC. Amino acids: CASSVRAPSYNEQFF.

V is TRBV5-4 and J is TRBJ2-1; TRBD2 is a possible D gene (6 bases). The germline V gene has CDR1 SGHNT and CDR2 YYREEE (reference sequence). The V end was cut by 3 bases, the J end by 8 bases, with 12 bases between. CDR3 size: 13 residues. The DNA of the CDR3 is TGTGCCAGCAGCTCAGGAGGGGTCGATGAGCAGTTCTTC. Protein sequence: CASSSGGVDEQFF.

This clone was seen only once. The rearrangement links TRBV11-3 to TRBJ2-3; D is perhaps TRBD1 (5 bases). This CDR3 comprises 13 residues. The ends were cut back, 2 bases at V and 4 bases at J, with 7 bases in the middle. Looked up from germline, CDR1 is SGHNT and CDR2 is YENEEA. CDR3 protein: CASSLQGSDTQYF. CDR3 DNA sequence: TGTGCCAGCAGCTTACAGGGCTCAGATACGCAGTATTTT.

This chain joins TRBV30 and TRBJ1-2; 7 positions agree with TRBD1. Germline trimming cut 3 bases from V and 8 bases from J; bases unmatched to any gene: 6. Germline V lookup: CDR1 GTSNPN, CDR2 SVGIG (reference sequence). The CDR3 totals 12 residues. The CDR3 region has the DNA TGTGCCTGGAGCGGGACAGCGGAAGGCTACACCTTC. Translating it yields CAWSGTAEGYTF.

This sequence joins TRBV5-5 and TRBJ1-2; D call uncertain. Deletions cut 4 bases from V and 4 bases from J, with 8 bases between. Germline lookup yields CDR1 SGHKS and CDR2 YYEKEE (reference sequence). This CDR3 has 12 amino acids. CDR3 DNA sequence: TGTGCCAGCAGCCAAGACACCTATGGCTACACCTTC. The encoded protein is CASSQDTYGYTF.

The genes are TRBV5-1 and TRBJ2-3; 12 nucleotides match TRBD2. This CDR3 is built from 15 residues. V dropped 5 bases and J dropped 4; count of bases not matched to a gene: 5. Looked up from germline, CDR1 is SGHRS and CDR2 is YFSETQ. CDR3 loop: CASSWTSGNADTQYF. The DNA for the CDR3 is TGCGCCAGCAGTTGGACTAGCGGGAACGCAGATACGCAGTATTTT.